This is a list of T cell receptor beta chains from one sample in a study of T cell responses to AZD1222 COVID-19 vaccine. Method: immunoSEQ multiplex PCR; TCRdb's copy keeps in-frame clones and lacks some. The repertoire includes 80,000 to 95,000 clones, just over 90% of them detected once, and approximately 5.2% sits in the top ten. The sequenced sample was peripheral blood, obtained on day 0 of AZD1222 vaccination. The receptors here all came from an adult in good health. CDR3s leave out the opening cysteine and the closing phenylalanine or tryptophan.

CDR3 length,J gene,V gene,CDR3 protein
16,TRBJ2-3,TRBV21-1,ASSEPRGGMVPSDTQY
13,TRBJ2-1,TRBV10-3,AISEMAGGYNEQF
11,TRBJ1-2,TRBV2,ASSVGQERGYT
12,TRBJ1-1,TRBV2,ASSGIQMNTEAF
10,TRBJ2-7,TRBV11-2,ASSVTGYEQY
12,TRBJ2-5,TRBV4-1,ASSLKMIQETQY
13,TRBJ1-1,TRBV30,AWTEAAYLNTEAF
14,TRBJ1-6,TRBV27,ASSPTGGSYNSPLH
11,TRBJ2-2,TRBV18,ASSQTSPGELF
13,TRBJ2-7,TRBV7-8,ASSDRWGQRYEQY
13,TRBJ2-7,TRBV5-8,ASSLLGTRAYEQY
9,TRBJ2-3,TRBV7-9,ASSFTDTQY
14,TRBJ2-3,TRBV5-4,ASSLVGKGGTDTQY
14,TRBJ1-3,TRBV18,ASSRGGPNSGNTIY
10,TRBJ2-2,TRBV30,AWSEGPGELF
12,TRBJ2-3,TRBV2,ASSGGPSTDTQY
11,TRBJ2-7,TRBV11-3,ASSFSGTGEQY
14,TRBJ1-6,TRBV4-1,ASSQDRWVRASPLH
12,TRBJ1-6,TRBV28,ASRTGQINSPLH
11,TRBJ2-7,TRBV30,AWSVTGDAEQY
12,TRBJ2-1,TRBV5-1,ASSLVADSNEQF
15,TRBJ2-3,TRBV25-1,ASSDVGLGGVTDTQY
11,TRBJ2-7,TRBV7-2,ASSLSSAYEQY
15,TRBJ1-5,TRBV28,ASSLARDGTGNQPQH
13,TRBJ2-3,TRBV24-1,ATRNSGSSTDTQY
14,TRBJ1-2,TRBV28,ASSFAPRITNYGYT
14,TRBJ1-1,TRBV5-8,ASSRSGTSVPTEAF
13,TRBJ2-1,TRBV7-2,ASRPEGIQWDEQF
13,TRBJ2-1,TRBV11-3,ASSLLGGPGDEQF
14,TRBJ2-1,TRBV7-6,ASSLGGASGNDEQF
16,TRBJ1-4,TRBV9,ASSVTPTGGPTNEKLF
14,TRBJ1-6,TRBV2,ASSEGPRNPFSPLH
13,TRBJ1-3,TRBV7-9,ASSSTGHPGNTIY
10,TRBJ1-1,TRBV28,ASSTGSTEAF
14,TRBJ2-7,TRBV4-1,ASSRGTGTGVYEQY
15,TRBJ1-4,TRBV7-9,ASSLALPTDTNEKLF
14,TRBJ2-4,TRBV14,ASSHLDTGAKNIQY
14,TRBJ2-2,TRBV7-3,ASSLPGTVNTGELF
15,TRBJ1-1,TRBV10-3,AISERVGTGGNTEAF
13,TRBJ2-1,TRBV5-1,ASSLEIAAGAEQF
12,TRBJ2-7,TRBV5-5,ASSYDRGVGEQY
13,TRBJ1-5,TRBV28,ASSRREVLNQPQH
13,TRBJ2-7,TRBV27,ASSRGTSETYEQY
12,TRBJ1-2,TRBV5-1,ASRDGQGIKGYT
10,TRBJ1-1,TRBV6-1,ASSEATDEAF